This T cell receptor beta chain was recovered during a study of T cell responses to AZD1222 COVID-19 vaccine. Trimming removed 0 bases from V and 6 bases from J, with 3 bases in between. Germline V gene sequence: CDR1 MNHEY, CDR2 SVGEGT. The CDR3 covers 11 residues. Findings of the study overall: Spike-specific TCR repertoires showed rising breadth and depth after two AZD1222 doses. Donors, mostly white British, included more females; clonal diversity was possibly underestimated. Dominant CD4 TCR responses targeted spike regions 160-218 and 743-854.

Turning to this clone: Its target is unknown.

Data came from immunoSEQ multiplex PCR; TCRdb stores just in-frame clones and leaves some out. The top ten clones hold 10% to 15% of a sample with over 100,000 clones, roughly 86% of them seen once. This clonotype was obtained from an adult in good health. This chain joins TRBV6-2 or TRBV6-3 and TRBJ2-7; the D is unclear. Specimen: peripheral blood, collected on day 0 of MenACWY control vaccination. Here the CDR3 reads CASSYSREQYF. In nucleotides, the CDR3 is TGTGCCAGCAGTTACTCCCGCGAGCAGTACTTC.